This T cell receptor beta chain was documented in a study of T-cell reconstitution after alpha-beta-depleted transplantation in children. Study-level results: Certain patients had high TCRbeta diversity at day 60, and it came from recipient T cells and thymic progenitors that survived.

The CDR3 runs 15 residues. Germline V gene sequence: CDR1 MDHEN, CDR2 SYDVKM. Trimming removed 6 bases at V and 6 bases at J, with 21 bases between. This clonotype was found a few times. What it binds is not known. Unique molecular identifiers were built into the TCRbeta library. Using its own MiXCR run on the PCR reads, TCRdb lists one record per CDR3 protein. The sample carries hundreds of thousands of distinct CDR3 sequences, about 25% recorded once. The clonotype comes from a girl aged 2 to 9 with Fanconi anemia, due to receive a stem cell transplant. This chain links TRBV28 with TRBJ2-7, with a weak D call TRBD1 (6 bases). The material sequenced was PBMCs, taken before TCRalphabeta/CD19-depleted stem cell transplant. For the CDR3, the DNA is TGTGCCAGCAGGACTCCAGGGGTCGAAGGGCGCGAGCAGTACTTC. Its translation: CASRTPGVEGREQYF.